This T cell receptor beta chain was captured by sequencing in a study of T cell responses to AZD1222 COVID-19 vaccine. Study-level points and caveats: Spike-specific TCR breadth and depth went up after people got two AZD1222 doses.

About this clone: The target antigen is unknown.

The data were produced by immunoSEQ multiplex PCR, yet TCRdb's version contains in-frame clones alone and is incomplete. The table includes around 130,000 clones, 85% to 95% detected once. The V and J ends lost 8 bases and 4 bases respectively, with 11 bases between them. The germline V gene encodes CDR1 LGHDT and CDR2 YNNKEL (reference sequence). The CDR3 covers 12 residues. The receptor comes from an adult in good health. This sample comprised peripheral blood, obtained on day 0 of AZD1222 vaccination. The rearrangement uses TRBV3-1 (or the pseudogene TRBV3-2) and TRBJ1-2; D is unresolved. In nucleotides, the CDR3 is TGTGCCAGCCCTCCTGTGGGCTATGGCTACACCTTC. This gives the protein CASPPVGYGYTF.